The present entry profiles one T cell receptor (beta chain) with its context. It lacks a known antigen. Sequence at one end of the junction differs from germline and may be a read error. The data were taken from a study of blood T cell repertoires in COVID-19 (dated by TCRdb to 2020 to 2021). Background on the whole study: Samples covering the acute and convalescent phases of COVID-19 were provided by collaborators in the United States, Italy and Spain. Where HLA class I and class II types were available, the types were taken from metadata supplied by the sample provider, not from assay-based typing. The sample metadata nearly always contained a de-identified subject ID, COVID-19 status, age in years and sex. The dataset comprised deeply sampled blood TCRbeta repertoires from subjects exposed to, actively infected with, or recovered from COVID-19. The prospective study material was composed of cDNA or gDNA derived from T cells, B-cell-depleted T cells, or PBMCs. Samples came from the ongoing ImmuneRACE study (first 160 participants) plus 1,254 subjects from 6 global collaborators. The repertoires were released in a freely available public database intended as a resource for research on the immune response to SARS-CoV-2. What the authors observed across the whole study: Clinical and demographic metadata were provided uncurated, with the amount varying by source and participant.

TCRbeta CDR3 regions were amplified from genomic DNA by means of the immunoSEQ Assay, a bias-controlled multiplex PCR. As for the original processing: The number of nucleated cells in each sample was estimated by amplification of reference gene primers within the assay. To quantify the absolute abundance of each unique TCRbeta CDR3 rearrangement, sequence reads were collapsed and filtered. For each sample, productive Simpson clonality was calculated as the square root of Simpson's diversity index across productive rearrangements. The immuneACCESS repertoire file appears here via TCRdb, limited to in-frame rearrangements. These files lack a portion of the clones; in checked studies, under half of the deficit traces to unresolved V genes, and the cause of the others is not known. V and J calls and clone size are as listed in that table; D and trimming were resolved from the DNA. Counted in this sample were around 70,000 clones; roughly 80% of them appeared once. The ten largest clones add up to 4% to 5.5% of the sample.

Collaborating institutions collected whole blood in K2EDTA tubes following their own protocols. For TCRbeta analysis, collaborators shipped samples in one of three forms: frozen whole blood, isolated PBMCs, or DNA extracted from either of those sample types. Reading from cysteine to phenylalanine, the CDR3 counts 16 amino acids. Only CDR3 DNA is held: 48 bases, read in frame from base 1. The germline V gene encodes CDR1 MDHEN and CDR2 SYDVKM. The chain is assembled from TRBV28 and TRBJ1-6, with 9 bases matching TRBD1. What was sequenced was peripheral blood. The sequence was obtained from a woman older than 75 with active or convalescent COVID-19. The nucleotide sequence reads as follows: TGTGCCAGCAGTTTACCGACCGGGACAGGGTATTCGCCCCTCCACTTT. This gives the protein CASSLPTGTGYSPLHF.